The 26 T cell receptor delta chains reported below all come from one sample, sequenced in a study of Vδ1+ human thymocytes. Whole-study results and caveats: In the thymus, TRG and TRD repertoires looked highly polyclonal with Gaussian CDR3 lengths.

Their cognate antigens are unknown. RNA was extracted from the cells and then reverse transcribed. The CDR3 regions were amplified by multiplex PCR from V-gene primers to a constant-region primer. TCRdb reanalysed the multiplex PCR reads via CATT. The table records approximately 58,000 delta-chain clones, about 15% of them present only once. The sequenced sample was Vdelta1+ gamma-delta thymocytes from the thymus. Subset meaning: FACS-sorted CD3+ TCRalphabeta- TCRVdelta1+ TCRVdelta2- thymocytes. All receptors derive from a girl under three years old who had congenital heart surgery.

Only a few counts were recorded for this clone. The chain links TRDV1 to TRDJ1; the match to TRDD3 covers 9 bases. Germline trimming cut 4 bases from V and 7 bases from J; bases unmatched to any gene: 16. Per the germline V gene, CDR1 is TSWWSYY and CDR2 is QGS. This CDR3 region has 17 residues. CDR3 protein: CALGVSVTGIRRGKLIF. For the CDR3, the DNA is TGTGCTCTTGGGGTCTCTGTTACGGGGATACGAAGGGGTAAACTCATCTTT.

The chain has TRDV1 and TRDJ1; 10 positions agree with TRDD3. CDR3 length: 20 amino acids. The ends lost 5 bases at V and 2 bases at J; junction bases unmatched: 20. Germline assignment: CDR1 TSWWSYY and CDR2 QGS. The CDR3 DNA sequence: TGTGCTCTTGGGTATTCCTTTCCTACGGGACTGGGGGATCTTACCGATAAACTCATCTTT. Amino acids: CALGYSFPTGLGDLTDKLIF.

In this sample, this clone is medium-sized (0.01 to 0.1%). Other DNA sequences in this sample translate to the same CDR3. The V call is TRAV29/DV5, the J call TRDJ1; a weak D match, TRDD3 (6 bases). Looked up from germline, CDR1 is NSMFDY and CDR2 is ISSIKDK. The CDR3 runs to 13 residues. The V end was cut by 1 base, the J end by 7 bases, with 14 bases between. CDR3 DNA sequence: TGTGCAGCAAGCCCCGAGGGGGGACCTAAACTCATCTTT. Translation gives CAASPEGGPKLIF. The full variable domain, with the rest looked up from reference TRAV29/DV5 and TRDJ1, is DQQVKQNSPSLSVQEGRISILNCDYTNSMFDYFLWYKKYPAEGPTFLISISSIKDKNEDGRFTVFLNKSAKHLSLHIVPSQPGDSAVYFCAASPEGGPKLIFGKGTRVTVEP.

This clone was seen more than once but under ten times. The chain is built from TRDV1 and TRDJ1; D unclear. Germline assignment: CDR1 TSWWSYY and CDR2 QGS. Trimming took 1 base from V and 0 from J, leaving 12 bases between them. CDR3 length: 16 amino acids. The CDR3 reads CALGEQTYPYTDKLIF. The CDR3 nucleotides are TGTGCTCTTGGGGAACAAACTTACCCGTACACCGATAAACTCATCTTT.

In this sample, this clone turned up a few times. V and J are TRDV1 and TRDJ1, with D possibly being TRDD1, TRDD2 or TRDD3 (5 bases each). Germline loops: CDR1 TSWWSYY, CDR2 QGS. The CDR3 runs 20 residues. V gave up 1 base and J gave up 0 bases, with 24 bases separating them. This CDR3 is CALGEPPSSHRGIDTDKLIF. As DNA, the CDR3 is TGTGCTCTTGGGGAACCACCTTCTTCCCATAGGGGAATAGACACCGATAAACTCATCTTT.

The V gene is TRDV1, the J gene TRDJ1; TRDD3 might be the D (8 bases). V lost 0 bases and J 1 base, leaving 48 bases between the germline ends. The CDR3 consists of 28 residues. Germline V gene data show CDR1 as TSWWSYY and CDR2 as QGS. CDR3 DNA sequence: TGTGCTCTTGGGGAACTTTCCTACACGCGGACCCGCAGGGGTACTGGGGGCCCCTCCCATTCTACCACCGATAAACTCATCTTT. Its protein is CALGELSYTRTRRGTGGPSHSTTDKLIF.

The chain couples TRDV1 to TRDJ1, with D possibly TRDD3 on 6 matching bases. The V and J ends lost 2 bases and 1 base respectively, with 20 bases between them. This CDR3 is built from 18 residues. CDR1 is TSWWSYY and CDR2 is QGS in the germline V gene. The CDR3 is CALGEVRWTGFSTDKLIF. The DNA for the CDR3 is TGTGCTCTTGGGGAAGTAAGGTGGACTGGGTTTAGCACCGATAAACTCATCTTT.

This chain links TRDV1 with TRDJ1, with TRDD3 matching 8 bases. Germline assignment: CDR1 TSWWSYY and CDR2 QGS. The V gene end was trimmed by 5 bases and the J gene end by 2 bases; junction bases not matched to a gene: 13. The CDR3 loop spans 17 amino acids. The CDR3 DNA sequence: TGTGCTCTTGGGAAAACAAGGGGGGATATCTTAACCGATAAACTCATCTTT. Protein product: CALGKTRGDILTDKLIF.

The V gene is TRDV1, the J gene TRDJ1; 10 bases match TRDD3. Germline CDR1 reads TSWWSYY; CDR2 reads QGS. The ends lost 5 bases at V and 2 bases at J; junction bases unmatched: 11. The CDR3 length is 17 residues. In DNA form, the CDR3 reads TGTGCTCTTGGGACTCCTACAGGGGGATACGCGACCGATAAACTCATCTTT. Its translation is CALGTPTGGYATDKLIF.

This clone was seen a few times. V usage is TRDV2 and J usage is TRDJ3; 13 bases fit TRDD3. Germline CDR1 is GEAIGNYY and CDR2 is EKD. The J segment lost 0 bases and the V segment lost 3 bases, leaving 16 bases of the junction unmatched. CDR3 length: 23 residues. In nucleotides, the CDR3 is TGTGCCTGTGACCCGCATGTACTGGGGGATACGCCGATCATCTCCTGGGACACCCGACAGATGTTTTTC. As protein: CACDPHVLGDTPIISWDTRQMFF.

The genes are TRDV1 and TRDJ1; D call uncertain. Germline CDR1 is TSWWSYY and CDR2 is QGS. CDR3 length equals 18 residues. Trimming removed 2 bases from V and 0 bases from J, with 19 bases in between. This chain's CDR3 is CALGEEIDRSPNTDKLIF. CDR3 nucleotide sequence: TGTGCTCTTGGGGAAGAGATAGATAGGAGCCCTAACACCGATAAACTCATCTTT.

This clone appeared a few times. The chain employs TRDV1 and TRDJ1, with TRDD2 as a possible D gene (6 bases). Germline values: CDR1 TSWWSYY, CDR2 QGS. The CDR3 covers 23 residues. V was shortened by 5 bases and J by 0 bases, with 37 bases between the two germline ends. CDR3 residues: CALGLTFRPLVRGGTGYTDKLIF. The CDR3 DNA reads TGTGCTCTTGGGTTGACCTTCCGTCCCCTTGTTAGGGGGGGTACCGGGTACACCGATAAACTCATCTTT.

V gene TRDV1 combines with J gene TRDJ1; 12 bases are shared with TRDD3. The CDR3 is made up of 23 amino acids. Germline CDR1 is TSWWSYY and CDR2 is QGS. V shed 2 bases and J 0 bases; nucleotides not matched to a gene: 22. The CDR3 DNA follows: TGTGCTCTTGGGGAAGGGTGCCTTCCCCCACTGGGGGATACCTTAAAGTACACCGATAAACTCATCTTT. Amino acid sequence: CALGEGCLPPLGDTLKYTDKLIF.

This clone was recorded a few times. The J gene is TRDJ1, the V gene TRDV1; D may be TRDD3 (6 bases). In germline, CDR1 is TSWWSYY, CDR2 QGS. V was pared by 2 bases and J by 0 bases, with 25 bases between. The CDR3 contains 20 residues. CDR3: CALGEGKTLNRTGYTDKLIF. CDR3 DNA: TGTGCTCTTGGGGAAGGAAAGACCCTTAATCGTACTGGGTACACCGATAAACTCATCTTT.

The chain carries TRDV1 and TRDJ1; 9 bases are a match to TRDD3. The CDR3 covers 19 residues. Germline V gene lookup returns CDR1 TSWWSYY and CDR2 QGS. V dropped 4 bases and J dropped 0; count of bases not matched to a gene: 15. The CDR3 DNA follows: TGTGCTCTTGGGGCCGACTGGTGGCACGGGGGATACCACACCGATAAACTCATCTTT. Its translation is CALGADWWHGGYHTDKLIF.

This clone was detected a few times. The chain recombines TRDV1 with TRDJ1; 7 nucleotides align to TRDD2. After removal of 3 bases from V and 0 bases from J, the junction contained 10 bases not matched to a gene. Germline lookup yields CDR1 TSWWSYY and CDR2 QGS. The length of the CDR3 is 17 residues. This CDR3 is CALGDLSYDGNTDKLIF. CDR3 sequence (DNA): TGTGCTCTTGGGGACCTTTCCTACGACGGGAACACCGATAAACTCATCTTT.

This clone was seen a few times. The chain uses TRDV1 and TRDJ1, with 7 nucleotides matching TRDD2. Germline CDR1 is TSWWSYY and CDR2 is QGS. The J segment lost 0 bases and the V segment lost 3 bases, leaving 16 bases of the junction unmatched. The CDR3 sequence is 19 residues long. In DNA, the CDR3 is TGTGCTCTTGGGGACATTCCTACGGGCCCCTCCCAGTACACCGATAAACTCATCTTT. Amino acid sequence: CALGDIPTGPSQYTDKLIF.

The table lists this clone with a few counts. The chain couples TRDV1 to TRDJ1; 10 positions match TRDD3. J lost 1 base, V lost 0 bases, and 14 bases had no gene match. The CDR3 extends over 20 amino acids. Germline assignment: CDR1 TSWWSYY and CDR2 QGS. The CDR3 sequence: CALGELRLWGILATTDKLIF. The CDR3 DNA reads TGTGCTCTTGGGGAACTTCGGTTATGGGGGATACTTGCTACCACCGATAAACTCATCTTT.

This clone has ten or more counts. The rearrangement uses TRDV2 and TRDJ1; D unclear. Germline CDR1 and CDR2: GEAIGNYY and EKD. V lost 7 bases and J lost 0, with 14 bases in between. This CDR3 contains 14 residues. The CDR3 DNA reads TGTGCCTGCCCGTTTCCCCCGAACACCGATAAACTCATCTTT. Translating it yields CACPFPPNTDKLIF.

The genes are TRDV1 and TRDJ1; 11 nucleotides agree with TRDD3. J lost 7 bases, V lost 3 bases, and 16 bases had no gene match. The V gene's germline CDR1 is TSWWSYY and CDR2 QGS. The CDR3 is 18 amino acids. The CDR3 DNA is TGTGCTCTTGGGGACCCTTCCTACGAGCCTCTGGGGGATACTAAACTCATCTTT. Encoded protein: CALGDPSYEPLGDTKLIF.

The V call is TRDV1, the J call TRDJ1; D is unclear. The germline V gene encodes CDR1 TSWWSYY and CDR2 QGS. The CDR3 loop spans 21 amino acids. V was cut by 3 bases and J by 2 bases, with 31 bases left in between. CDR3 region: CALGDPSPFSPVGFATDKLIF. CDR3 bases: TGTGCTCTTGGGGACCCAAGTCCGTTTTCCCCAGTCGGCTTTGCGACCGATAAACTCATCTTT.

The chain is built from TRDV1 and TRDJ1; 7 nucleotides align to TRDD3. Germline V lookup: CDR1 TSWWSYY, CDR2 QGS. This CDR3 region has 17 residues. V trimming: 2 bases; J trimming: 1 base; junction bases outside the gene matches: 10. CDR3: CALGEGGRGMFTDKLIF. The CDR3 DNA sequence: TGTGCTCTTGGGGAAGGAGGACGGGGGATGTTCACCGATAAACTCATCTTT.

By frequency in the sample, this clone is medium-sized. V and J are TRDV2 and TRDJ1; 8 positions agree with TRDD3. The germline V gene encodes CDR1 GEAIGNYY and CDR2 EKD. J lost 8 bases, V lost 1 base, and 14 bases had no gene match. This CDR3 has 16 amino acids. CDR3 region: CACDTLYWGYPAKLIF. The CDR3 nucleotides are TGTGCCTGTGACACACTGTACTGGGGATACCCCGCCAAACTCATCTTT.

Concerning this clone: Being one base from a much bigger clone, this may be a read error. The chain carries TRDV2 and TRDJ1; TRDD3 might be the D (6 bases). Germline V gene data show CDR1 as GEAIGNYY and CDR2 as EKD. The CDR3 runs to 14 residues. Between the trimmed V and J ends, which lost 3 bases and 7 bases, there was a span of 17 bases. CDR3: CACDLGGKPAKLIF. The CDR3 nucleotides are TGTGCCTGTGACCTCGGGGGGAAACCGGCTAAACTCATCTTT.

There are a few counts of this clone. This rearrangement joins TRDV1 to TRDJ1; TRDD2 might be the D (6 bases). CDR1 is TSWWSYY and CDR2 is QGS in the germline V gene. This CDR3 region has 20 residues. V shed 0 bases and J shed 8 bases, with 31 bases lying between them. The CDR3 bases are TGTGCTCTTGGGGAACTATACGTACTTCCTCTGAGACGTCGGGGGGTGAAACTCATCTTT. Amino acids: CALGELYVLPLRRRGVKLIF.

This clone was observed a few times. The V and J genes are TRDV1 and TRDJ1, with 10 bases aligning to TRDD3. V was clipped by 5 bases and J by 0 bases; unmatched bases: 24. Germline assignment: CDR1 TSWWSYY and CDR2 QGS. The CDR3 extends over 22 amino acids. The CDR3 sequence is CALGIPTYRKTGGCTYTDKLIF. DNA of the CDR3: TGTGCTCTTGGGATTCCTACTTACCGTAAAACTGGGGGATGTACCTACACCGATAAACTCATCTTT.